This T cell receptor beta chain is drawn from a study of PD-1 blockade in classical Hodgkin lymphoma. TCRdb keeps only in-frame clones here, not all; method: immunoSEQ multiplex PCR. The profile shows approximately 44,000 clones, less than 75% of them singletons. Time point reported: cycle 4 day 1 (C4D1), after less than 7 weeks of nivolumab. After autologous stem cell transplantation all patients relapsed, and prior brentuximab vedotin exposure differed between cohorts. Best overall response was complete response, partial response or progressive disease in these relapsed/refractory classical Hodgkin lymphoma patients. As to this clone: The antigen remains unidentified.

Germline lookup yields CDR1 SGHDT and CDR2 YYEEEE. This CDR3 comprises 17 residues. V shed 4 bases and J shed 4 bases, with 23 bases lying between them. Study-wide results and limits: Lower baseline TCR diversity was reported for newly diagnosed patients than for healthy donors. Baseline diversity was lower in partial responders and progressors than complete responders. TCR diversity rose significantly by C4D1 in CD4+ but not CD8+ cells.

This receptor was obtained from a human donor with classical Hodgkin lymphoma. The sample here was peripheral blood mononuclear cells (PBMCs), taken before the fourth cycle of nivolumab. This chain links TRBV5-6 with TRBJ2-5; TRBD1 might be the D (6 bases). CDR3 nucleotides: TGTGCCAGCAGCGGATCTGGGGGCAGGGGAACGGGAGAGACCCAGTACTTC. Protein: CASSGSGGRGTGETQYF.